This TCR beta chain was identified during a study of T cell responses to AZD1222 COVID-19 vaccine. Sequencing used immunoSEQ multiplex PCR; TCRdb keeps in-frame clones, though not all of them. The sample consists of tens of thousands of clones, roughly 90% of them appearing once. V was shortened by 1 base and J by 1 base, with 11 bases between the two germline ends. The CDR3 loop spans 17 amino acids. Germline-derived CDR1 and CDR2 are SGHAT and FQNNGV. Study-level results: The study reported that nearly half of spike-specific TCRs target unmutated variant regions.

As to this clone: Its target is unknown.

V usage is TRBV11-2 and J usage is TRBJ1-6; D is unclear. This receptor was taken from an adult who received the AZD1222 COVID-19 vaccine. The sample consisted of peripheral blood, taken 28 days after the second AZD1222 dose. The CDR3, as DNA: TGTGCCAGCAGCTTAGCTCCCTTCGGGTCCTATAATTCACCCCTCCACTTT. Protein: CASSLAPFGSYNSPLHF.